This T cell receptor beta chain was found in a study of T cell responses to AZD1222 COVID-19 vaccine. Sequencing used immunoSEQ multiplex PCR; TCRdb keeps in-frame clones, though not all of them. The repertoire holds some 98,000 clones, with approximately 84% as singletons. V was shortened by 4 bases and J by 8 bases, with 11 bases between the two germline ends. CDR3 length: 12 amino acids. The germline CDR1 and CDR2 sequences are LGHDT and YNNKEL (reference sequence). The V gene is TRBV3-1 (or the pseudogene TRBV3-2), the J gene TRBJ1-2; D gene uncertain. The source is an adult who received the AZD1222 COVID-19 vaccine. Sequenced material: peripheral blood, taken 28 days after the second AZD1222 dose. The CDR3 DNA reads TGTGCCAGCAGCCGAGAGGGCAGGGGCTACACCTTC. Protein product: CASSREGRGYTF.